This TCR beta chain stems from a study of technical replicates of blood from a handful of donors (dated by TCRdb to between 2016 and 2019). Library method: the immunoSEQ multiplex PCR assay. TCRdb's version of the immuneACCESS table is confined to in-frame rearrangements and falls short of the full clone set. An unresolved V gene accounts for under half of the shortfall where checked; the remainder is of unknown origin. For this sample the table gives roughly 72,000 clones, of which nearly 95% were detected only once. The ten largest clones capture around 0.37% of the sample. Notes on this clone: Its antigen target is currently unknown. Nothing much larger sits one base from this clone, and base qualities are not available.

This TCR was recovered from a human donor in good health. Sequenced sample: T cells isolated from PBMCs.

The sequenced DNA: TGTGCCAGTAGTATTAATGGGCTAACAGAGCAGTACTTC. Its amino acids are CASSINGLTEQYF. The chain is made from TRBV19 and TRBJ2-7; the D gene is unclear. The CDR3 holds 13 amino acids from the cysteine to the phenylalanine. Only the CDR3 portion is preserved as DNA: 39 bases, with reading frame beginning at the first base. The germline V gene encodes CDR1 LNHDA and CDR2 SQIVND (reference sequence). At the junction V is shortened by 3 bases and J by 7 bases, with 13 bases in between.